What follows are 25 T cell receptor beta chains derived from one specimen sequenced in a study of OX40 agonist ivuxolimab in advanced cancers. TCRdb's copy holds only in-frame clones and misses some; the assay was immunoSEQ multiplex PCR. This table has roughly 99,000 clones, 91% appearing once. Sample: CD4+ or CD8+ T cells sorted from blood, taken in a trial of the OX40 agonist ivuxolimab. Every receptor here comes from an adult with an advanced solid tumor such as melanoma, head and neck, liver or kidney cancer.

This clone was seen only once. The CDR3 protein is CASSGPQGYNQPQHF. CDR3 DNA sequence: TGTGCCAGCAGTGGTCCACAGGGGTACAATCAGCCCCAGCATTTT. The chain employs TRBV2 and TRBJ1-5; TRBD1 aligns across 7 bases. The CDR3 is 15 amino acids. Germline values: CDR1 SNHLY, CDR2 FYNNEI. J lost 3 bases, V lost 4 bases, and 6 bases had no gene match.

The rearrangement links TRBV7-2 to TRBJ2-7, with 8 bases aligning to TRBD1. Germline CDR1 reads SGHTA; CDR2 reads FQGNSA. The CDR3 is 17 residues long. V was pared by 1 base and J by 4 bases, with 12 bases of the junction left unmatched. This CDR3 is CASSLGRWDRRSYEQYF. As DNA, the CDR3 is TGTGCCAGCAGCTTAGGTAGGTGGGACAGGAGATCGTACGAGCAGTACTTC.

The gene calls are TRBV28 and TRBJ2-6; D call uncertain. V was clipped by 3 bases and J by 0 bases, with 6 bases between them. The CDR3 consists of 15 residues. Per the germline V gene, CDR1 is MDHEN and CDR2 is SYDVKM. CDR3 amino acids: CASSFTASGANVLTF. CDR3 nucleotide sequence: TGTGCCAGCAGTTTCACAGCCTCTGGGGCCAACGTCCTGACTTTC. The full variable domain, with the rest looked up from reference TRBV28 and TRBJ2-6, is DVKVTQSSRYLVKRTGEKVFLECVQDMDHENMFWYRQDPGLGLRLIYFSYDVKMKEKGDIPEGYSVSREKKERFSLILESASTNQTSMYLCASSFTASGANVLTFGAGSRLTVL.

The chain joins TRBV27 to TRBJ1-2, with TRBD1 matching 8 bases. V shed 3 bases and J 8 bases; nucleotides not matched to a gene: 5. Germline lookup yields CDR1 MNHEY and CDR2 SMNVEV (reference sequence). The CDR3 contains 13 residues. The CDR3 region has the DNA TGTGCCAGCAGTTTCAACAGGGGGTCGGGCTACACCTTC. This sequence encodes CASSFNRGSGYTF.

The J gene is TRBJ2-1, the V gene TRBV5-4; D is uncertain. Trimming cost V 0 bases and J 4 bases, with 11 bases left between them. The CDR3 is 15 residues long. Per germline, CDR1 SGHNT and CDR2 YYREEE (reference sequence). The CDR3 here is CASSLDTATYNEQFF. CDR3 nucleotide sequence: TGTGCCAGCAGCTTGGATACAGCCACTTACAATGAGCAGTTCTTC.

This chain uses TRBV5-1 with TRBJ2-1, with no clear D. The V end lost 5 bases, the J end lost 2 bases, and 17 bases lay between the germline ends. The CDR3 contains 16 residues. Germline CDR1 and CDR2: SGHRS and YFSETQ. CDR3 loop: CASSLTENPTYNEQFF. The CDR3 DNA reads as TGCGCCAGCAGTCTCACGGAGAACCCGACCTACAATGAGCAGTTCTTC.

This clone was counted ten times or more. V and J are TRBV10-3 and TRBJ1-2; a weak D match, TRBD1 (5 bases). Trimming pared 4 bases from V and 2 bases from J, leaving 8 bases between. The germline V gene encodes CDR1 ENHRY and CDR2 SYGVKD. The CDR3 is made up of 13 amino acids. CDR3 loop: CAISARDNYGYTF. The CDR3 coding sequence is TGTGCCATCAGTGCCCGGGACAACTATGGCTACACCTTC.

The V gene is TRBV9, the J gene TRBJ2-3; D is unclear. V shed 4 bases and J shed 5 bases, with 17 bases lying between them. The CDR3 extends over 15 amino acids. Germline CDR1 is SGDLS and CDR2 is YYNGEE. The CDR3 here is CASSPPRLGVDTQYF. In nucleotides, the CDR3 is TGTGCCAGCAGCCCTCCTAGACTTGGTGTAGATACGCAGTATTTT.

The chain combines TRBV28 with TRBJ1-4; 8 positions match TRBD1. The V gene's germline CDR1 is MDHEN and CDR2 SYDVKM. V shed 3 bases and J 0 bases; nucleotides not matched to a gene: 3. This CDR3 is built from 16 residues. The CDR3 loop reads CASSFPGQATNEKLFF. The CDR3 coding sequence is TGTGCCAGCAGTTTCCCGGGACAGGCAACTAATGAAAAACTGTTTTTT.

The CDR3 is CASSFGQGALYEQYF. CDR3 DNA sequence: TGTGCCAGCAGTTTTGGACAGGGGGCGCTTTACGAGCAGTACTTC. The J gene is TRBJ2-7, the V gene TRBV28; TRBD1 matches 11 bases. V lost 3 bases and J lost 4; bases outside the gene matches: 5. CDR1 MDHEN and CDR2 SYDVKM come from the germline V gene. The CDR3 has 15 amino acids.

The chain combines TRBV5-6 with TRBJ2-1; 12 bases agree with TRBD1. CDR1 is SGHDT and CDR2 is YYEEEE in the germline V gene. CDR3 length equals 16 residues. V lost 4 bases, J lost 10 bases, and 12 bases stayed unmatched. This CDR3 reads CASSARDRGPSGEQFF. In DNA form, the CDR3 reads TGTGCCAGCAGCGCCCGGGACAGGGGGCCCTCAGGGGAGCAGTTCTTC.

The rearrangement links TRBV9 to TRBJ2-7, with 9 positions matching TRBD2. V dropped 0 bases and J dropped 2; count of bases not matched to a gene: 3. From germline, CDR1 is SGDLS and CDR2 YYNGEE. This CDR3 is built from 15 residues. The CDR3 region is CASSVGTSVPYEQYF. CDR3 bases: TGTGCCAGCAGCGTAGGGACTAGCGTGCCCTACGAGCAGTACTTC.

The chain uses TRBV27 and TRBJ2-1, with 8 positions matching TRBD2. The CDR3 extends over 14 amino acids. After removal of 7 bases from V and 4 bases from J, the junction contained 6 bases not matched to a gene. Germline-derived CDR1 and CDR2 are MNHEY and SMNVEV (reference sequence). CDR3 in amino acids: CASKSGSLYNEQFF. The CDR3 DNA follows: TGTGCCAGCAAGAGCGGGAGTCTATACAATGAGCAGTTCTTC.

The chain has TRBV27 and TRBJ1-5; D is uncertain. The germline V and J ends were trimmed by 0 bases and 1 base, with 10 bases remaining between them. The CDR3 is made up of 16 amino acids. Germline V gives CDR1 MNHEY, CDR2 SMNVEV (reference sequence). Here the CDR3 DNA reads TGTGCCAGCAGTTTATCTCCGGGGTTGAGCAATCAGCCCCAGCATTTT. It codes for CASSLSPGLSNQPQHF.

V and J are TRBV7-2 and TRBJ1-4; no clear D. The CDR3 sequence is 14 residues long. Germline-derived CDR1 and CDR2 are SGHTA and FQGNSA. V was pared by 2 bases and J by 2 bases, with 6 bases between. This chain's CDR3 is CASSLTRTNEKLFF. CDR3 nucleotides: TGTGCCAGCAGCTTAACGCGCACTAATGAAAAACTGTTTTTT.

This sequence joins TRBV5-1 and TRBJ1-1; D remains ambiguous. V was trimmed by 2 bases and J by 1 base, leaving 15 bases between them. The CDR3 contains 16 residues. Germline values: CDR1 SGHRS, CDR2 YFSETQ. The CDR3 nucleotides read TGCGCCAGCAGCTTCGAGCCACCCATCGGGAACACTGAAGCTTTCTTT. Its protein is CASSFEPPIGNTEAFF.

The gene calls are TRBV21-1 and TRBJ2-7. TRBV21-1 is a recognized pseudogene. CDR3 size: 12 residues. CDR3 coding DNA: TGTGCCAGCAGCAAATCCCGGCCGAGGCAGTACTTC. This gives the protein CASSKSRPRQYF.

CDR3 sequence: CASIPDGSGNTIYF. CDR3 in DNA: TGTGCCAGTATTCCGGACGGCTCTGGAAACACCATATATTTT. This chain uses TRBV19 with TRBJ1-3; no reliable D call. CDR3 length equals 14 residues. CDR1 is LNHDA and CDR2 is SQIVND in the germline V gene (reference sequence). V was clipped by 7 bases and J by 0 bases, with 10 bases between them.

The CDR3 DNA reads as TGCGCCAGCAGCCAAGGTGCACAGGGGGCCTCCTACGAGCAGTACTTC. It yields the protein CASSQGAQGASYEQYF. The J gene is TRBJ2-7, the V gene TRBV4-3; 9 bases map to TRBD1. The CDR3 has 16 residues. Germline V lookup: CDR1 LGHNA, CDR2 YSLEER. V shed 1 base and J 0 bases; nucleotides not matched to a gene: 4.

The gene calls are TRBV7-2 and TRBJ1-5; a possible D gene is TRBD1 (6 bases). Germline loops: CDR1 SGHTA, CDR2 FQGNSA. The V end was cut by 5 bases, the J end by 7 bases, with 12 bases between. CDR3 size: 13 residues. CDR3 in amino acids: CASSPDSQQPQHF. The CDR3 coding sequence is TGTGCCAGCAGCCCGGACAGTCAACAGCCCCAGCATTTT.

V usage is TRBV5-1 and J usage is TRBJ1-3; 9 bases agree with TRBD1. Looked up from germline, CDR1 is SGHRS and CDR2 is YFSETQ. V lost 4 bases and J lost 11; bases outside the gene matches: 7. The CDR3 totals 13 residues. CDR3 amino acids: CASSTGGSDPIYF. In DNA, the CDR3 is TGCGCCAGCAGCACAGGGGGCAGCGACCCCATATATTTT.

This clone is a singleton in its sample. J is TRBJ1-1 and V is TRBV11-2; 8 nucleotides line up with TRBD1. The CDR3 covers 14 residues. The germline V gene has CDR1 SGHAT and CDR2 FQNNGV. Trimming took 7 bases from V and 1 from J; bases not matched to a gene: 5. CDR3 sequence: CASKKDRENTEAFF. DNA for the CDR3: TGTGCCAGCAAAAAGGACAGGGAGAACACTGAAGCTTTCTTT.

The genes are TRBV6-5 and TRBJ2-5; D may correspond to TRBD1 or TRBD2 (5 bases each). Trimming took off 1 base at V and 4 bases at J, with 10 bases between the two ends. Germline V gives CDR1 MNHEY, CDR2 SVGAGI. This CDR3 comprises 14 residues. CDR3 protein: CASSYWAGRETQYF. The CDR3 nucleotides are TGTGCCAGCAGTTACTGGGCAGGGAGAGAGACCCAGTACTTC.

This clone was observed a single time. V gene TRBV10-3 combines with J gene TRBJ2-7; D possibly corresponds to TRBD2 (6 bases). The germline gives CDR1 ENHRY, CDR2 SYGVKD. The V end was cut by 6 bases, the J end by 3 bases, with 9 bases between. The CDR3 is 12 amino acids. CDR3 residues: CAIRGGNYEQYF. In DNA form, the CDR3 reads TGTGCCATCAGGGGAGGAAACTACGAGCAGTACTTC.

The rearrangement joins TRBV5-6 to TRBJ2-5; TRBD1 aligns across 10 bases. The germline gives CDR1 SGHDT, CDR2 YYEEEE. The CDR3 is 16 residues long. The junction had 11 bases not matched to a gene; V was cut back by 4 bases and J by 5 bases. The CDR3 DNA reads TGTGCCAGCAGCGTGACGACAGGGGGCTCGTTGGAGACCCAGTACTTC. Translated: CASSVTTGGSLETQYF.